This TCR beta chain derives from a study of blood T cell repertoires in COVID-19. Here immunoSEQ multiplex PCR was the method, and the copy in TCRdb shows in-frame clones only, minus some. The repertoire holds 300,000 to 400,000 clones, with about 88% as singletons. The CDR3 runs to 13 residues. Trimming left V 1 base short and J 9 bases short, with 12 bases between. The V gene's germline CDR1 is SEHNR and CDR2 FQNEAQ (reference sequence). Sequencing was carried out using peripheral blood. The genes are TRBV7-9 and TRBJ1-2, with TRBD1 as a possible D gene (5 bases). The sequence came from a human donor in a cohort sampled during active COVID-19. CDR3 protein: CASSLEGRASYTF. CDR3 nucleotides: TGTGCCAGCAGCTTAGAGGGCAGGGCTAGCTACACCTTC.